This T cell receptor (beta chain) was obtained from a study of cytomegalovirus exposure and HLA in healthy donors (dated by TCRdb to 2016 to 2017). About the investigation overall: An earlier analysis of some 600 of the donors reported about 280 Gb of sequence data and 117 million unique TCR beta sequences obtained from some 200 million T cells. To study patterns of TCR occurrence, a later analysis re-analyzed previously published TCR beta repertoires from around 700 donors and added high-resolution HLA genotyping. Typing coverage differed by locus: A, B, C, DRB1 and DQB1 were typed in roughly 620-640 donors, DQA1 in 500 to 550, DPA1 in roughly 590, and DPB1 in just under 480. On average, around 240,000 unique TCR beta nucleotide sequences were sequenced per donor among a few hundred genotyped donors of the cohort, with 15% to 20% of those sequences being non-productive. Every repertoire in the discovery cohort had been generated on one and the same sequencing platform. A later genetic analysis used genome-wide SNP genotypes for 398 of the 666 donors, treating that subset as a discovery cohort. Roughly five DR-DQ haplotypes were handled as single units for association and clustering, since linkage in the cohort was strong. HLA typing included class I and class II loci at four-digit resolution. The study combined high-throughput TCR immunosequencing, statistical association of individual TCRs with disease status, and machine learning to predict cytomegalovirus infection status. The study used immunosequencing to profile the T cell repertoires of approximately 690 subjects and linked those repertoires to cytomegalovirus serostatus. In an earlier analysis of 587 of the donors, high-throughput TCR beta sequencing was used to judge whether each TCR beta V gene segment behaved as functional or pseudogenic. Rather than drawing on any new phenotypic data, the later analysis identified candidate immune exposures from TCR beta sequences and the way those sequences occurred across donors. Alongside the repertoire data, information on donor age, sex, ethnicity and CMV serostatus was compiled. A separate validation cohort of some 130 different subjects was used in addition to the roughly 640-subject first cohort. Of the roughly 420 genotyped donors, less than 90% were placed in the genetic ancestry cluster associated with self-reported Caucasian donors. An early release covering more than 500 HLA-typed donors comprised about 320 gigabases of sequencing data and around 85 million unique TCR sequences. The study aimed to test whether cataloging public T cell receptors could reveal signatures of past pathogen exposure. Results and caveats for the whole study, not just this receptor: The cohort was sequenced for TCR beta chains only, and without alpha or paired-chain data the features that could be detected were limited. A later analysis reported that several top co-occurrence clusters appeared linked to parvovirus B19, influenza, CMV and Epstein-Barr virus. CMV serostatus was the only immune exposure information available for the cohort. Strong co-occurrence of HLA alleles, especially DR and DQ, made assigning TCR associations to individual alleles difficult. Because some donors lacked HLA typing at each locus, the association tests relied only on the typed subset. Compared with equally common non-associated chains, HLA-associated TCR beta chains in a later analysis were more clonally expanded and had lower generation probabilities. A later genetic analysis associated a missense DCLRE1C variant with V-gene and J-gene trimming of TCR beta chains, and an independent cohort replicated the association. The authors suggested that the approach could potentially be extended to other disease states and immunological phenotypes. Presence/absence analyses assumed roughly uniform sequencing depth across donors, an assumption that may not hold. Across donors, most TCR sequences were observed very rarely, whereas some public TCRs were present in many individuals. The 87-base-pair reads could not distinguish some IMGT-functional V segments, including TRBV6-2 and TRBV6-3, so those segments were excluded. A few of the identified cytomegalovirus-associated TCR beta chains were confirmed in vitro to be specific for cytomegalovirus antigens. According to a later analysis, most CMV-associated TCR beta chains appeared to be HLA-restricted, and the HLA associations seemed to be driven largely by CMV exposure. The classifier was reported to diagnose cytomegalovirus status with high specificity and sensitivity in both the original and validation cohorts. In an earlier analysis of about 550 of the donors, most TCR beta V segments were observed in productive rearrangements about 90% or about 30% of the time, broadly matching IMGT annotations. A further reported finding was that TCR beta sequences accurately predicted the HLA-A and HLA-B alleles for most subjects in the first cohort. Correlated functional status among segregating V segments might be attributable to linkage disequilibrium, but an unknown experimental factor could not be ruled out. Roughly 17 rarely observed V segments, including chromosome 9 orphons, were excluded from the earlier analysis of just under 600 of the donors because counts were too low. The sequencing pipeline was judged likely to have produced a cluster of highly shared sequence variants as a technical artifact. In a later analysis, 16,951 TCR beta sequences were associated with specific HLA alleles at a false discovery rate of 0.05. In a later analysis, the rate of TCR association differed among HLA loci, with DRB1 alleles having the most associated TCRs and HLA-C alleles having the fewest. In the study, 164 TCR beta chains were listed as associated with cytomegalovirus. Compared with the approximately 720-donor mean, donors in an Asian-associated ancestry cluster had fewer N-insertions in productive TCRs, according to a later genetic analysis.

Library prep was done by the immunoSEQ multiplex PCR assay. A mixture of 60 forward primers for TCR Vbeta segments and 13 reverse primers for TCR Jbeta segments was used in the multiplex PCR. The CDR3 region of rearranged TCR beta genes was amplified from genomic DNA by a multiplex PCR assay. The Illumina HiSeq System was used to sequence the amplified TCR beta libraries as 87-base-pair reads. Per the source publication's procedure: A later analysis counted some 74 million unique TCR beta chains across the 550 to 700 repertoires, and around 12 million of these chains were shared by at least two donors. Raw reads were error-corrected and collapsed into unique sequences by a nearest-neighbor algorithm in which closely related sequences were merged to remove PCR and sequencing errors. Alignment of CDR3 sequences to IMGT reference sequences was used to assign V, D and J gene segments. For a sequence to be retained, at least a six-nucleotide match to both a V gene segment and a J gene segment was required. A rearrangement counted as productive if the CDR3 had no stop codons and remained in frame with V and J, and every other rearrangement counted as non-productive. CDR3 was defined by IMGT convention, running from the second conserved V-encoded cysteine to the conserved J-encoded phenylalanine. The earlier analysis of 587 of the donors excluded sequences that lacked an unambiguous match to a single V gene segment. An earlier analysis of approximately 590 of the donors classified V segments as functional when productive rearrangements were above 56.7% and as segregating when the standard deviation between donors was above 5%. A statistical classification framework was built for diagnosing cytomegalovirus status from the catalog of TCR beta chain sequences. In a later analysis, TCR nucleotide sequences were compared against IMGT/GENE-DB human TR gene sequences so that V and J genes could be assigned. The TCRdist pipeline was used in a later analysis to assign CDR3 sequences and most-parsimonious VDJ recombination scenarios. In a later analysis, each TCR beta chain was defined by its CDR3 amino acid sequence together with its V-gene family, and reads lacking a unique V-gene family were excluded. To address suspected cross-contamination and a sequencing artifact, a later analysis removed a few hundred highly shared, low-generation-probability nucleotide sequences. In a later analysis, a clonal expansion index for each public chain was calculated from normalized within-repertoire ranks of inferred template counts. A later analysis computed generation probabilities with a VDJ recombination model fitted to out-of-frame rearrangements, and checked the results against IGoR. In a later analysis, TCR-TCR, TCR-HLA and TCR-CMV co-occurrence was scored with hypergeometric tests, and a repertoire-size bias correction was applied to TCR pairs. A later analysis estimated false discovery rates by permuting HLA or CMV assignments 20 times. A later analysis grouped co-occurring TCRs with DBSCAN, adding TCRdist sequence similarity when clustering within HLA-allele-positive subsets. For co-occurrence clustering, repertoires with fewer than 30,000 or more than 120,000 public chains were excluded, along with roughly five repertoires with anomalous nucleotide sharing. Entries here come from immuneACCESS through TCRdb and include only in-frame sequences with V and J called. Some clones fail to appear in such tables; in the studies checked, an unresolved V gene covers under half of the shortfall, and the cause of the remainder is unknown. The V and J calls and the clone size are those of that table, but D and trimming were determined from the DNA. The table for this sample shows tens of thousands of clones. The ten largest clonotypes hold over 7% of the sample.

The CDR1 and CDR2 encoded by the germline V gene are SGHTA and FQGNSA. The CDR3 starts with the cysteine, ends with the phenylalanine, and has 15 residues. The read is trimmed to its CDR3 DNA, 45 bases read in frame from base 1. V and J are trimmed by 4 bases and 4 bases, and the gene matches miss 7 bases of the junction. Worth noting for this clone: Its antigen is still unknown.

The cohort was made up of 500 to 800 healthy bone marrow donors. Cohort members were all nominally healthy when sampled, although unrecorded immune exposures were likely present. The donor was CMV seronegative and was included in the group of approximately 350 seronegative cohort members. A peripheral blood sample was provided by each donor, and peripheral blood mononuclear cells were used for TCR beta sequencing. The Qiagen DNeasy Blood Extraction Kit was used to extract genomic DNA from the blood cell samples. The sequence came from a male donor in good health and CMV-seronegative. The sample consisted of PBMCs. The receptor chain draws on TRBV7-2 and TRBJ2-3, with 8 bases aligning to TRBD2. The DNA sequence is TGTGCCAGCAGCTACACTAGCGGAGGGGCAGATACGCAGTATTTT. This gives the protein CASSYTSGGADTQYF.